This T cell receptor beta chain stems from a study of blood T cell repertoires in COVID-19. Study-level background: Donors in the United States, Italy and Spain gave samples during acute or convalescent COVID-19. T cells, B-cell-depleted T cells, or PBMCs provided the cDNA or gDNA that served as material.

CDR1 SEHNR and CDR2 FQNEAQ come from the germline V gene (reference sequence). The germline V and J ends were trimmed by 5 bases and 5 bases, with 12 bases remaining between them. The CDR3 extends over 13 amino acids. Authors' processing steps: Researchers report that nucleated cell counts were estimated from reference gene primer amplification. Measured with immunoSEQ multiplex PCR; TCRdb has only the in-frame clones, and not every one. D and trimming were read from the DNA, whereas the V and J calls and clone size are those reported in that table. Seen here are about 220,000 clones, over 75% observed once, and the top ten hold 4% to 5.5%.

The V and J genes are TRBV7-9 and TRBJ2-5; D is possibly TRBD1 (6 bases). This clonotype was sampled from a human donor in a cohort sampled during active COVID-19. The source material was peripheral blood. The CDR3 DNA sequence: TGTGCCAGCAGCCGAACAGGGCGGGAGACCCAGTACTTC. It yields the protein CASSRTGRETQYF.